In this sample, the clone carrying this TCR beta chain turned up a few times. Its antigen is unidentified. The V gene's germline CDR1 is MNHEY and CDR2 SMNVEV (reference sequence). The junction had 4 bases not matched to a gene; V was cut back by 4 bases and J by 3 bases. CDR3 size: 14 residues. Per the original methods: Construction of a distant-metastasis classifier for papillary thyroid cancer relied on CDR3 differences across clinicopathological groups. Through MiXCR, TCRdb re-clonotyped the PCR reads. It is TCRdb's table, rather than the study itself, that gives the V and J calls and clone size. This sample has about 10,000 clones, with 25% to 40% found just once. Patients underwent thyroid surgery, and none had received any treatment before it. These data originate in a study of metastatic and nonmetastatic thyroid tumors. Study information: Comparative analysis of repertoires was undertaken across blood and tumor or nodule tissue obtained from malignant and benign thyroid patients.

General study points: Across blood and tumor, TCR beta diversity in malignant thyroid tumors was reportedly significantly higher than in benign nodules.

The receptor was isolated from a female donor with papillary thyroid cancer or a benign thyroid nodule (not recorded which). Some clones in this sample may be carry-over from other donors' samples. Sequences were obtained from tumor tissue. The chain joins TRBV27 to TRBJ2-7, with 9 bases fitting TRBD2. The CDR3 loop reads CASSSSGVDYEQYF. CDR3 sequence (DNA): TGTGCCAGCAGTTCTAGCGGGGTTGACTACGAGCAGTACTTC.